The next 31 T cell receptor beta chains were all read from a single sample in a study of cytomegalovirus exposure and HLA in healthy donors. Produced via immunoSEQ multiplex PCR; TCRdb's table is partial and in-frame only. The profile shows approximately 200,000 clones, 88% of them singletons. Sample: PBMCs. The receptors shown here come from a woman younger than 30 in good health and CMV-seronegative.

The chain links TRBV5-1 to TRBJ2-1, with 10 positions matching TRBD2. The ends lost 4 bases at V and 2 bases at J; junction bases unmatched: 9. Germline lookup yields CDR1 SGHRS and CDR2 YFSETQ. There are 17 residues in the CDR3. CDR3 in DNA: TGCGCCAGCAGCCCGTTCCCCGGGACTAGCGCCTACAATGAGCAGTTCTTC. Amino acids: CASSPFPGTSAYNEQFF. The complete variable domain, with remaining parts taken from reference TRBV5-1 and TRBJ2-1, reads KAGVTQTPRYLIKTRGQQVTLSCSPISGHRSVSWYQQTPGQGLQFLFEYFSETQRNKGNFPGRFSGRQFSNSRSEMNVSTLELGDSALYLCASSPFPGTSAYNEQFFGPGTRLTVL.

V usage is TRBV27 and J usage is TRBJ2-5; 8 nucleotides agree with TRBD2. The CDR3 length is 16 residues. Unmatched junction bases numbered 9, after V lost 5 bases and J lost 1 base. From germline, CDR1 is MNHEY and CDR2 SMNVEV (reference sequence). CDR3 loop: CASSPTLSGIQETQYF. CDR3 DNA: TGTGCCAGCAGTCCAACCCTTAGCGGGATCCAAGAGACCCAGTACTTC.

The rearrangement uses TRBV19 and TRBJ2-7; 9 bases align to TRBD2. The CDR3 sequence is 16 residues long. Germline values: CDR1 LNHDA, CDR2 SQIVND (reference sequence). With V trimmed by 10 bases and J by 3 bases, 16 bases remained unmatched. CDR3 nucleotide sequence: TGTGCCACGCAAGAGTCCCCTAGCGGGATCATCTACGAGCAGTACTTC. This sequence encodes CATQESPSGIIYEQYF.

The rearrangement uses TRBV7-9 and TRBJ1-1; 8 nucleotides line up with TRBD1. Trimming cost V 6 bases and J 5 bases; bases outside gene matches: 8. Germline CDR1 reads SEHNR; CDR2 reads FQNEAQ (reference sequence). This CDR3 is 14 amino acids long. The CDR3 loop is CASSKQGVGTEAFF. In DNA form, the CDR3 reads TGTGCCAGCAGTAAACAGGGGGTCGGTACTGAAGCTTTCTTT.

The CDR3 DNA reads TGCAGCGTCGACCCCTTAGCGGGAGGTCCGCGGAATGAGCAGTTCTTC. Amino acid sequence: CSVDPLAGGPRNEQFF. The chain carries TRBV29-1 and TRBJ2-1, with 10 bases matching TRBD2. The V and J ends lost 6 bases and 7 bases, in that order; junction bases with no gene match: 15. From germline, CDR1 is SQVTM and CDR2 ANQGSEA. This CDR3 has 16 amino acids.

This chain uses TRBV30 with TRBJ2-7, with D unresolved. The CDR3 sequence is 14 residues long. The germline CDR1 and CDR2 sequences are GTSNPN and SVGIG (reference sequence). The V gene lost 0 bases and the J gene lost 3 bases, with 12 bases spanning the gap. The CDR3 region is CAWSVQRFNYEQYF. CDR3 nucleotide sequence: TGTGCCTGGAGTGTACAGAGATTCAACTACGAGCAGTACTTC.

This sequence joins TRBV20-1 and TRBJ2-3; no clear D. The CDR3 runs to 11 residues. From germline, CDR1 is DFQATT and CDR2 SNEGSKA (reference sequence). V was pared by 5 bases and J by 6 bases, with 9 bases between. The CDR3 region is CSALRRDTQYF. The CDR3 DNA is TGCAGTGCTCTTAGGCGGGATACGCAGTATTTT.

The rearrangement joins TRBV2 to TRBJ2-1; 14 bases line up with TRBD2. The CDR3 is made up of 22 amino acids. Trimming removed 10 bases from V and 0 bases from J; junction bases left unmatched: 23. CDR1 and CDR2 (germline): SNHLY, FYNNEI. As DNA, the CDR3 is TGTGCCATCATCAGGCGGTCTAGGACTAGCGGGAGGACTTTGAGCTCCTACAATGAGCAGTTCTTC. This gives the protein CAIIRRSRTSGRTLSSYNEQFF. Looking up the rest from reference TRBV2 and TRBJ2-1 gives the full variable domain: EPEVTQTPSHQVTQMGQEVILRCVPISNHLYFYWYRQILGQKVEFLVSFYNNEISEKSEIFDDQFSVERPDGSNFTLKIRSTKLEDSAMYFCAIIRRSRTSGRTLSSYNEQFFGPGTRLTVL.

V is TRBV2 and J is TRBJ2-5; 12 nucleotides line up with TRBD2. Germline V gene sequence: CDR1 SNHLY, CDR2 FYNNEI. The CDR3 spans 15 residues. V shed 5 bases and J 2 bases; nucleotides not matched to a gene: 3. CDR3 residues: CASSSGTSGQETQYF. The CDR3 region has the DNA TGTGCCAGCAGTTCCGGGACTAGCGGGCAAGAGACCCAGTACTTC.

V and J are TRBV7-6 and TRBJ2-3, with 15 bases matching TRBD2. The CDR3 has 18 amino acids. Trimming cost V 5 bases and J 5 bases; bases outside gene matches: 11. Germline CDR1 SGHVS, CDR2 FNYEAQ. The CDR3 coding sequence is TGTGCCAGCAGCAGATGGACTAGCGGGAGGGGTGTGGGAGATACGCAGTATTTT. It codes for CASSRWTSGRGVGDTQYF.

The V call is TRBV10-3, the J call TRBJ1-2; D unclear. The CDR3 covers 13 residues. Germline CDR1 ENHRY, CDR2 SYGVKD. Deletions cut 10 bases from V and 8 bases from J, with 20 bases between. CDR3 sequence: CATLTEDQEGYTF. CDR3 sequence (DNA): TGTGCCACCCTTACGGAGGATCAGGAGGGCTACACCTTC.

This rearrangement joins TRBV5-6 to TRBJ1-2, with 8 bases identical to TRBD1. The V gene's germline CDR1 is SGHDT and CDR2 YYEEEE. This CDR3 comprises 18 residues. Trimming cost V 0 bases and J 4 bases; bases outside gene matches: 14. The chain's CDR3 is CASSLGAGQGGILYGYTF. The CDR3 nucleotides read TGTGCCAGCAGCTTGGGGGCCGGACAGGGAGGTATACTCTATGGCTACACCTTC.

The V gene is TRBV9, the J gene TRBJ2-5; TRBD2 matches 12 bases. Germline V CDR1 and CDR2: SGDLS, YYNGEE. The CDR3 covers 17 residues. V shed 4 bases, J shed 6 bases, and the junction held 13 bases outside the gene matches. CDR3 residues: CASSSRALAGGSQTQYF. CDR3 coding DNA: TGTGCCAGCAGCTCCCGGGCCCTAGCGGGAGGGAGCCAGACCCAGTACTTC.

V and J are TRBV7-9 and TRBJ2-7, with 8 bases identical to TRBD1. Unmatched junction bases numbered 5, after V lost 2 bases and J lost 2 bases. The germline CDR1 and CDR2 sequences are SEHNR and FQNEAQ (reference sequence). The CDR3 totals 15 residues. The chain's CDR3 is CASSLMGTGTYEQYF. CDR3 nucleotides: TGTGCCAGCAGCTTAATGGGGACAGGTACCTACGAGCAGTACTTC.

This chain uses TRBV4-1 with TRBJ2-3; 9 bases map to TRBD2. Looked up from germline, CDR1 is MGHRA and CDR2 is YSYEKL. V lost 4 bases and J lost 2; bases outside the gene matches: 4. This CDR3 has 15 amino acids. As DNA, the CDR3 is TGCGCCAGCAGCCCTAGCGGGGATAACACAGATACGCAGTATTTT. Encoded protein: CASSPSGDNTDTQYF.

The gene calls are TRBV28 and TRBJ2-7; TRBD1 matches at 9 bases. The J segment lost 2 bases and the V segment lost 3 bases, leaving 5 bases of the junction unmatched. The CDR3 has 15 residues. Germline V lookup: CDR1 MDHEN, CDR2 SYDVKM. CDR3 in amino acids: CASSFRGQGAYEQYF. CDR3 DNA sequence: TGTGCCAGCAGTTTCAGGGGACAGGGAGCCTACGAGCAGTACTTC. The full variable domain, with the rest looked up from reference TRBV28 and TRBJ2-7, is DVKVTQSSRYLVKRTGEKVFLECVQDMDHENMFWYRQDPGLGLRLIYFSYDVKMKEKGDIPEGYSVSREKKERFSLILESASTNQTSMYLCASSFRGQGAYEQYFGPGTRLTVT.

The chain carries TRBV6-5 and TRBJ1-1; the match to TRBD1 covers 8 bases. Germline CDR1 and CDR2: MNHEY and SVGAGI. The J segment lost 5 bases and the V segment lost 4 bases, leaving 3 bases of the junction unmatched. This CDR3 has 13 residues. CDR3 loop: CASSSDRGTEAFF. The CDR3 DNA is TGTGCCAGCAGTTCCGACAGGGGTACTGAAGCTTTCTTT.

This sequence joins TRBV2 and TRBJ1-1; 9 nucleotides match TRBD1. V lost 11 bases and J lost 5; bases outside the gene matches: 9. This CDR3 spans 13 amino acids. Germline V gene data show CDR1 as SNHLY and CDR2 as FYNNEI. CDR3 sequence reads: CAPRDRVETEAFF. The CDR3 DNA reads TGTGCCCCCAGGGACAGGGTAGAAACTGAAGCTTTCTTT.

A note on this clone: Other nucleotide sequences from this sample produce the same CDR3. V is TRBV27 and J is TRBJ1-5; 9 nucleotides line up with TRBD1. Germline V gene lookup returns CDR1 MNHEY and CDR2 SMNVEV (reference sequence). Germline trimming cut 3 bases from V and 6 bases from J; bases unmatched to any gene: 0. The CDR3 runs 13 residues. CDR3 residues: CASSLDRGQPQHF. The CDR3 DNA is TGTGCCAGCAGTTTGGACAGGGGTCAGCCCCAGCATTTT.

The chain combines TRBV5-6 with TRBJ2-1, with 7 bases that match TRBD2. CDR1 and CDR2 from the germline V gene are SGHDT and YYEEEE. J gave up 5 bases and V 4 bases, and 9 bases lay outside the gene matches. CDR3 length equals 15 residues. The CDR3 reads CASSETTSRDNEQFF. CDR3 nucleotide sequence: TGTGCCAGCAGCGAAACGACTAGCCGAGACAATGAGCAGTTCTTC.

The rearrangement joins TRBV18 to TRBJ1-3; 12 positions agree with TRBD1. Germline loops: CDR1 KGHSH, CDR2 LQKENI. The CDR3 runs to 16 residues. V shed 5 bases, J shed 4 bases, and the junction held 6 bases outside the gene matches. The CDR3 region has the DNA TGTGCCAGCTCAACGGGACAGGGGGCCCTCGGAAACACCATATATTTT. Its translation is CASSTGQGALGNTIYF.

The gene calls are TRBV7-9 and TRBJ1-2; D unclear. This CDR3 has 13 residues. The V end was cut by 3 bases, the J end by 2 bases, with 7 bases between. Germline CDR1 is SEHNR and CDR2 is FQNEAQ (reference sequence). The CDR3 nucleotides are TGTGCCAGCAGCTTCGACATCAACTATGGCTACACCTTC. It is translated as CASSFDINYGYTF.

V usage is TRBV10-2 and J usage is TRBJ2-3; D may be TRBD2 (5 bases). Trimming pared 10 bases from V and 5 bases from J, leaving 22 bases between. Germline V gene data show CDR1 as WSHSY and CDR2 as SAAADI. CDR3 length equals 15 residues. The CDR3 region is CATAVVSRAGDTQYF. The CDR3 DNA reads TGCGCCACAGCAGTGGTGTCGAGGGCCGGAGATACGCAGTATTTT.

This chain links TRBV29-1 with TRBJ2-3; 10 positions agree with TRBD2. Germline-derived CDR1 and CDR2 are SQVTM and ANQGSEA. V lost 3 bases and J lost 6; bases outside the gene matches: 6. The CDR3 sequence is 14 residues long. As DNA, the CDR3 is TGCAGCGTTGACGGCGGGACTAGCGTGGATACGCAGTATTTT. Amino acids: CSVDGGTSVDTQYF.

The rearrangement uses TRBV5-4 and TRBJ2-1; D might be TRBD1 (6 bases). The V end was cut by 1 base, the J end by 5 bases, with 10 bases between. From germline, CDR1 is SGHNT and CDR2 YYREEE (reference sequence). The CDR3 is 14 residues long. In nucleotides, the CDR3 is TGTGCCAGCAGCTTGACAGGGAAGGACAATGAGCAGTTCTTC. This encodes CASSLTGKDNEQFF.

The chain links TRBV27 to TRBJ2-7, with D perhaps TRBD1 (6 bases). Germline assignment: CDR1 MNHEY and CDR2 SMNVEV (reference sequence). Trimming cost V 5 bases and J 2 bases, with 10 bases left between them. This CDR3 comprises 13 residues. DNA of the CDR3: TGTGCCAGCAGTATACAGGGTGCCTACGAGCAGTACTTC. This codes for CASSIQGAYEQYF.

The CDR3 DNA follows: TGTGCCAGCAGGAGGGGAGCGGGCAATGAAAAACTGTTTTTT. It yields the protein CASRRGAGNEKLFF. This chain joins TRBV27 and TRBJ1-4; perhaps TRBD1 as D (5 bases). Trimming left V 6 bases short and J 5 bases short, with 13 bases between. Per germline, CDR1 MNHEY and CDR2 SMNVEV (reference sequence). The CDR3 runs to 14 residues.

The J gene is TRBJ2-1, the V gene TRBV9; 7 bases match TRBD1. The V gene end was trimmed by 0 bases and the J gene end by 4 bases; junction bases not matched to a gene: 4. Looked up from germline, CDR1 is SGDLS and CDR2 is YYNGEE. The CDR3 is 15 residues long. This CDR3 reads CASSVEGTEYNEQFF. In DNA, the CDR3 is TGTGCCAGCAGCGTAGAGGGGACAGAGTACAATGAGCAGTTCTTC.

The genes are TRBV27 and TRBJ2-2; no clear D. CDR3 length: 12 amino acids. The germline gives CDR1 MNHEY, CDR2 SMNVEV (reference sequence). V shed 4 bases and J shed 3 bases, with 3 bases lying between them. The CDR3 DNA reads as TGTGCCAGCAGTTCAGACACCGGGGAGCTGTTTTTT. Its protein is CASSSDTGELFF.

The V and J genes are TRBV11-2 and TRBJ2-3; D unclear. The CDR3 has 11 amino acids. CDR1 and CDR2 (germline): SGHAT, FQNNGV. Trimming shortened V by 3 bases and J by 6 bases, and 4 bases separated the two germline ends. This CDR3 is CASSFSDTQYF. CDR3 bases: TGTGCCAGCAGCTTTTCGGATACGCAGTATTTT.

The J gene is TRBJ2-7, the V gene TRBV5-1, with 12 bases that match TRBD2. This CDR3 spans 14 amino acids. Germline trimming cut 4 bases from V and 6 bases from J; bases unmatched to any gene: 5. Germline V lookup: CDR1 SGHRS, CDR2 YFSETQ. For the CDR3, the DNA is TGCGCCAGCAGCCCCCAGACTAGCGGGAGCGAGCAGTACTTC. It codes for CASSPQTSGSEQYF.